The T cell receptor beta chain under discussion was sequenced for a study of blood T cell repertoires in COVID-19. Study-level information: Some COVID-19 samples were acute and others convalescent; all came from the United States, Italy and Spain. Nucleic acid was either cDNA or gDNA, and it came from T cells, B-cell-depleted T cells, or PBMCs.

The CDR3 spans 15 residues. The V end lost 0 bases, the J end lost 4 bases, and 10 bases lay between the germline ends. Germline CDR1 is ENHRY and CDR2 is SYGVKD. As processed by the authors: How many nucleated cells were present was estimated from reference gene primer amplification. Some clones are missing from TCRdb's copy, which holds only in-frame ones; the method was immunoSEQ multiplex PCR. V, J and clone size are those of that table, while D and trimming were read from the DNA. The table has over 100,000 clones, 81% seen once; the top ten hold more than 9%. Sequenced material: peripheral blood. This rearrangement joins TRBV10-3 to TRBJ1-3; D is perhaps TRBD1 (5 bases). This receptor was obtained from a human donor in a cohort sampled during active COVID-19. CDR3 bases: TGTGCCATCAGTGAGTCGGCAGGGCGCGGAAACACCATATATTTT. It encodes CAISESAGRGNTIYF.